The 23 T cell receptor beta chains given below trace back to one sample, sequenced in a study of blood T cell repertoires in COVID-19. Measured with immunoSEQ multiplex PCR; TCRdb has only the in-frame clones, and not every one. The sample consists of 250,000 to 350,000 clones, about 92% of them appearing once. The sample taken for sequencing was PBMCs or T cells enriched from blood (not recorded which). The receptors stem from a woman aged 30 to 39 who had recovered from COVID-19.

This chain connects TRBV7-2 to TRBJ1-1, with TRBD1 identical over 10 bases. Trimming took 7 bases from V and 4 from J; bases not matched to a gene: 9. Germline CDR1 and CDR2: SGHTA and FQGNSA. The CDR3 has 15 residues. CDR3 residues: CASKPGTGVGTEAFF. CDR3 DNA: TGTGCCAGCAAGCCTGGGACAGGGGTAGGCACTGAAGCTTTCTTT.

The CDR3 nucleotides are TGTGCCACCAGCAGATCCACAGGGGGCTCCTACAATGAGCAGTTCTTC. This codes for CATSRSTGGSYNEQFF. This rearrangement joins TRBV15 to TRBJ2-1; 8 nucleotides align to TRBD1. The length of the CDR3 is 16 residues. Germline V gene lookup returns CDR1 LNHNV and CDR2 YYDKDF (reference sequence). Unmatched junction bases numbered 3, after V lost 2 bases and J lost 0 bases.

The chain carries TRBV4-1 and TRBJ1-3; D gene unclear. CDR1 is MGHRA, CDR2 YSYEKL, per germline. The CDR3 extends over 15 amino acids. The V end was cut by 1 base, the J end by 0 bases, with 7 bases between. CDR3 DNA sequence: TGCGCCAGCAGCCAAGGCACAACCTCTGGAAACACCATATATTTT. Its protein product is CASSQGTTSGNTIYF.

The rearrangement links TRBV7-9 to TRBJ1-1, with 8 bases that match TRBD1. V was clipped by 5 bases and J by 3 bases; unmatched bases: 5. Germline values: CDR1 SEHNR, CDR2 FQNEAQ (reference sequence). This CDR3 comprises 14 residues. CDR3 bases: TGTGCCAGCAGCATACAACAGGGGGACACTGAAGCTTTCTTT. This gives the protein CASSIQQGDTEAFF.

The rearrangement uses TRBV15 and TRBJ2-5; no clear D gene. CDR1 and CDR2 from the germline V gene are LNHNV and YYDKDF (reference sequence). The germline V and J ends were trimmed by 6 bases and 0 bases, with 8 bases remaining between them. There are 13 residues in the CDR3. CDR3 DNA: TGTGCCACCAGTACTAACTACCAAGAGACCCAGTACTTC. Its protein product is CATSTNYQETQYF.

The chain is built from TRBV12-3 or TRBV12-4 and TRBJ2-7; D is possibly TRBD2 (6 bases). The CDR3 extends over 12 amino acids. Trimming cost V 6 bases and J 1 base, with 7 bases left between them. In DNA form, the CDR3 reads TGTGCCAGCAGACTAGCATCCTACGAGCAGTACTTC. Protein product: CASRLASYEQYF.

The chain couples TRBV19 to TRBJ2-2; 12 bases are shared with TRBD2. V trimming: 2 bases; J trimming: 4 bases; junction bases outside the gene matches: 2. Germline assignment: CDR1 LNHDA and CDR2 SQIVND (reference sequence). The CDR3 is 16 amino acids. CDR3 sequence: CASSIWTSGVTGELFF. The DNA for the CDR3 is TGTGCCAGTAGTATATGGACTAGCGGGGTCACCGGGGAGCTGTTTTTT.

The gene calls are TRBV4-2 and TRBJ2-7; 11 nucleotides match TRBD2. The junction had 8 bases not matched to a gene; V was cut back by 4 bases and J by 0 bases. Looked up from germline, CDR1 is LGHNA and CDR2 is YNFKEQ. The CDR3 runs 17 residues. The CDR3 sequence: CASSPSGLADSSYEQYF. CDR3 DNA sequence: TGTGCCAGCAGCCCCTCGGGACTAGCGGACAGCTCCTACGAGCAGTACTTC.

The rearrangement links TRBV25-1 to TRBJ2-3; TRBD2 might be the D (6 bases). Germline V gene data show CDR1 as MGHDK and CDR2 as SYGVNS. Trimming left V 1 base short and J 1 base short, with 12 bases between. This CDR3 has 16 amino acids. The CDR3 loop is CASSEWSPGGTDTQYF. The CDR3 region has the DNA TGTGCCAGCAGTGAATGGTCCCCGGGGGGCACAGATACGCAGTATTTT.

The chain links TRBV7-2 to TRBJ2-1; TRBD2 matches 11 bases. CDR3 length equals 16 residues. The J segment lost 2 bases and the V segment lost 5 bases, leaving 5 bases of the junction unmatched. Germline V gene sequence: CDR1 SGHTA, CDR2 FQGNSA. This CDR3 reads CASSPQLAGAYNEQFF. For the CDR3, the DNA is TGTGCCAGCAGCCCGCAACTAGCGGGGGCCTACAATGAGCAGTTCTTC.

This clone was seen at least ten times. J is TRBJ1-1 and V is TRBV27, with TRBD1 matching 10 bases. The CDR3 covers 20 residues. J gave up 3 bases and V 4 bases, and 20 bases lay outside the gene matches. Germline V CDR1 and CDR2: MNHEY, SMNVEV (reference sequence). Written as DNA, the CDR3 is TGTGCCAGCAGTTCCGGGACAGGGGCCTCCCTTACACCTGAACACACTGAAGCTTTCTTT. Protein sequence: CASSSGTGASLTPEHTEAFF.

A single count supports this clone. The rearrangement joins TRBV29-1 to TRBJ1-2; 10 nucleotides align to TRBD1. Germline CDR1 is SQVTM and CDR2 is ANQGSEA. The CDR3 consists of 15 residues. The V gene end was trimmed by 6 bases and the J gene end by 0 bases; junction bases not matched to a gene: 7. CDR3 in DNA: TGCAGCGTGAGCGGGACAGGGGTAACTAACTATGGCTACACCTTC. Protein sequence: CSVSGTGVTNYGYTF. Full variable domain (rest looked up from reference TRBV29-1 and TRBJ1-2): SAVISQKPSRDICQRGTSLTIQCQVDSQVTMMFWYRQQPGQSLTLIATANQGSEATYESGFVIDKFPISRPNLTFSTLTVSNMSPEDSSIYLCSVSGTGVTNYGYTFGSGTRLTVV.

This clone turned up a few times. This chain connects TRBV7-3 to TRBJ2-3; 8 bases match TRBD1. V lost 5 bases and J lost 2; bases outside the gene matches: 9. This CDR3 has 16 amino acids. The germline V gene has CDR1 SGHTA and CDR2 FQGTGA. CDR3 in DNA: TGTGCCAGCAGCCCGCAGGGGGCCCGGTTCACAGATACGCAGTATTTT. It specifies CASSPQGARFTDTQYF.

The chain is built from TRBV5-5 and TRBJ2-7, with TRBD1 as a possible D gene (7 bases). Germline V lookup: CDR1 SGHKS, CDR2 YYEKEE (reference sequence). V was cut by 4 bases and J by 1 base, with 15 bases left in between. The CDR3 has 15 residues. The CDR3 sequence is CASSAPQGGSYEQYF. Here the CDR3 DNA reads TGTGCCAGCAGCGCCCCGCAGGGGGGTTCCTACGAGCAGTACTTC.

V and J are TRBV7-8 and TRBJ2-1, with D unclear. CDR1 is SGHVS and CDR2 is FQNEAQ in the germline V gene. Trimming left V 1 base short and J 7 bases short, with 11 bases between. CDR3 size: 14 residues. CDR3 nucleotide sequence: TGTGCCAGCAGCTTAGATCGGGTAAGGAATGAGCAGTTCTTC. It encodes CASSLDRVRNEQFF. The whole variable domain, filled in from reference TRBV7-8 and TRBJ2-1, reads GAGVSQSPRYKVAKRGQDVALRCDPISGHVSLFWYQQALGQGPEFLTYFQNEAQLDKSGLPSDRFFAERPEGSVSTLKIQRTQQEDSAVYLCASSLDRVRNEQFFGPGTRLTVL.

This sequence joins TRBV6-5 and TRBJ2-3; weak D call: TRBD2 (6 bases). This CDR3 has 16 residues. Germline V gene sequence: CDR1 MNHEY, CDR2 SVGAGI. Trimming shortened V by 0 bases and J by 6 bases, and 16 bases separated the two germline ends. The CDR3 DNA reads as TGTGCCAGCAGTTACTCGATACGGGAGCGCTTGGATACGCAGTATTTT. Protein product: CASSYSIRERLDTQYF.

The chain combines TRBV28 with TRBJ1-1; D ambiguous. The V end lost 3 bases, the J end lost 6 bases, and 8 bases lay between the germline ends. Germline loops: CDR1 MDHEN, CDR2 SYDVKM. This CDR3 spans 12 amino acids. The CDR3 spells CASSFLVSEAFF. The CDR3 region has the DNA TGTGCCAGCAGTTTCCTCGTCTCTGAAGCTTTCTTT.

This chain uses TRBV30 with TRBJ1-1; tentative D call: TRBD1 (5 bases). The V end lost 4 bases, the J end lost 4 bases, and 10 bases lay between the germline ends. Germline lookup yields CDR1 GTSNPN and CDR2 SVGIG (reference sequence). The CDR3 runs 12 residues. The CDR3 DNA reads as TGTGCCTGGACAAGGGGTGGCACTGAAGCTTTCTTT. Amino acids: CAWTRGGTEAFF.

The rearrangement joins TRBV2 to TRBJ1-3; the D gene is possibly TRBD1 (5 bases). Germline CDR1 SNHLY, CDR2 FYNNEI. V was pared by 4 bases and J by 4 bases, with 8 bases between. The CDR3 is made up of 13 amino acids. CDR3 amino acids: CASSAGLGNTIYF. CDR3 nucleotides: TGTGCCAGCAGTGCGGGACTAGGAAACACCATATATTTT.

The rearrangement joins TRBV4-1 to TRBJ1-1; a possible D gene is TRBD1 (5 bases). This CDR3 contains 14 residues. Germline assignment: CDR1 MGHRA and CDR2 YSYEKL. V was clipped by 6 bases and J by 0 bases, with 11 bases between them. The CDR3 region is CASRTVDMNTEAFF. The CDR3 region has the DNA TGCGCCAGCAGGACTGTGGACATGAACACTGAAGCTTTCTTT.

CDR3 DNA sequence: TGTGCCAGCAGCGGAGGGAATAGCAATCAGCCCCAGCATTTT. This translates into CASSGGNSNQPQHF. This rearrangement joins TRBV9 to TRBJ1-5, with D unclear. CDR1 is SGDLS and CDR2 is YYNGEE in the germline V gene. V was cut by 3 bases and J by 0 bases, with 7 bases left in between. CDR3 size: 14 residues.

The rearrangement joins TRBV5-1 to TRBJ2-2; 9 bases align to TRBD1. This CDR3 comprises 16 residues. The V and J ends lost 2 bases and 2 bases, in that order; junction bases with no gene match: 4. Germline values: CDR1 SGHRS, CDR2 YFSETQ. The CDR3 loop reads CASSFGTGSNTGELFF. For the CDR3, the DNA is TGCGCCAGCAGCTTTGGGACAGGGAGCAACACCGGGGAGCTGTTTTTT. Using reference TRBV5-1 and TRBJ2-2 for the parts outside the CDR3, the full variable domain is KAGVTQTPRYLIKTRGQQVTLSCSPISGHRSVSWYQQTPGQGLQFLFEYFSETQRNKGNFPGRFSGRQFSNSRSEMNVSTLELGDSALYLCASSFGTGSNTGELFFGEGSRLTVL.

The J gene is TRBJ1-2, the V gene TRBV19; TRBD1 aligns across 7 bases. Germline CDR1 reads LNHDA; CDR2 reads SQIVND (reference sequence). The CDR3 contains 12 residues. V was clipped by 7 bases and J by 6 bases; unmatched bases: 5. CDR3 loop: CASTTGIHGYTF. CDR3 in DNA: TGTGCCAGTACGACAGGGATACATGGCTACACCTTC. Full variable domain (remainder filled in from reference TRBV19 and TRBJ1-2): DGGITQSPKYLFRKEGQNVTLSCEQNLNHDAMYWYRQDPGQGLRLIYYSQIVNDFQKGDIAEGYSVSREKKESFPLTVTSAQKNPTAFYLCASTTGIHGYTFGSGTRLTVV.